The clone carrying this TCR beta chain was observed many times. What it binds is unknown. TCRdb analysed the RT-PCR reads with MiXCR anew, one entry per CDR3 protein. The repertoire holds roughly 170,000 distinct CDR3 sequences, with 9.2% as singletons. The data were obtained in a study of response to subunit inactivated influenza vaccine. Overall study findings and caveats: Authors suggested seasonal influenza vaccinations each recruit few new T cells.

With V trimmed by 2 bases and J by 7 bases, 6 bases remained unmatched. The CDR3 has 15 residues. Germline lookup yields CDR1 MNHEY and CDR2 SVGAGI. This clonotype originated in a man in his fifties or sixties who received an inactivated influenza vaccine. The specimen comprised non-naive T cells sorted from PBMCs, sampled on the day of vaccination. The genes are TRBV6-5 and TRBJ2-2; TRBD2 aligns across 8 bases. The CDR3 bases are TGTGCCAGCAGTTACGGCGGGAGGTTCGGCGGGGAGCTGTTTTTT. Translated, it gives CASSYGGRFGGELFF.